This T cell receptor beta chain was profiled in a study of post-analysis software for immune sequencing data. V was cut by 5 bases and J by 4 bases, with 11 bases left in between. The germline V gene encodes CDR1 SQVTM and CDR2 ANQGSEA. CDR3 length: 12 residues. Included in the TCR beta cDNA libraries were unique molecular identifiers. Each CDR3 protein gets one entry after TCRdb re-called the PCR reads with MiXCR. The sample shows hundreds of thousands of distinct CDR3 sequences, roughly half of them seen only once. Findings of the study overall: About five TRBV segments occurring more often in patients than controls included TRBV5-6, TRBV5-1 and TRBV20-1.

As for this clonotype: Its antigen is undetermined.

This TCR was sampled from a girl aged 5 to 17 with multiple sclerosis. The genes are TRBV29-1 and TRBJ2-5; no firm D call. The sample comprised blood. The CDR3 DNA sequence: TGCAGCGTTCGGTGGGCAGGAGAGACCCAGTACTTC. Its translation: CSVRWAGETQYF.